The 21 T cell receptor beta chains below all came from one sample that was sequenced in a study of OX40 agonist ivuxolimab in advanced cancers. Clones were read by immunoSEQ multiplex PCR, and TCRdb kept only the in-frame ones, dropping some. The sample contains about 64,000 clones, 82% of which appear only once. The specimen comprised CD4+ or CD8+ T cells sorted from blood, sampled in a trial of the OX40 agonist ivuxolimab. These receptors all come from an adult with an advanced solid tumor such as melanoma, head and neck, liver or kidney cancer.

The CDR3 coding sequence is TGTGCCAGCAAGGACAGGTCTGGAAACACCATATATTTT. It specifies CASKDRSGNTIYF. The genes are TRBV2 and TRBJ1-3; TRBD1 matches at 7 bases. The CDR3 runs to 13 residues. V gave up 7 bases and J gave up 1 base; unmatched junction bases: 1. In germline, CDR1 is SNHLY, CDR2 FYNNEI.

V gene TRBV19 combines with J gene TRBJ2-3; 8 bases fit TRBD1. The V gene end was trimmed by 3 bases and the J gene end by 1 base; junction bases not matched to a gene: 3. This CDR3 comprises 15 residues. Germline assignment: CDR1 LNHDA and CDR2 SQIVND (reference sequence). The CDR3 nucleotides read TGTGCCAGTAGTATTAAGACAGGGGGCACAGATACGCAGTATTTT. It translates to CASSIKTGGTDTQYF.

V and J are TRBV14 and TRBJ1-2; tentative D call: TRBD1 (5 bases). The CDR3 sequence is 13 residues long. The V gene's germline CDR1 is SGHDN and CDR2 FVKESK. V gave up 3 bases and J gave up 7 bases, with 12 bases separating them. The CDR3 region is CASSHPSGGGYTF. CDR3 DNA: TGTGCCAGCAGCCACCCAAGCGGGGGTGGCTACACCTTC. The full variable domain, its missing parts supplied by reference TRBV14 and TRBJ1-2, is EAGVTQFPSHSVIEKGQTVTLRCDPISGHDNLYWYRRVMGKEIKFLLHFVKESKQDESGMPNNRFLAERTGGTYSTLKVQPAELEDSGVYFCASSHPSGGGYTFGSGTRLTVV.

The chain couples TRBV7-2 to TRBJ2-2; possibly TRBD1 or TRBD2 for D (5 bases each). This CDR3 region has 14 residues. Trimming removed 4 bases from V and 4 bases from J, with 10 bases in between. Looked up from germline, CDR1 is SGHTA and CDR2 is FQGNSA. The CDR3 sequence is CASSWGTVTGELFF. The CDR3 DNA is TGTGCCAGCAGCTGGGGGACGGTCACCGGGGAGCTGTTTTTT.

The CDR3 DNA sequence: TGTGCCCCAGCAGGAGCAAAGACCGGGGAGCTGTTTTTT. This translates into CAPAGAKTGELFF. The chain recombines TRBV5-6 with TRBJ2-2, with unresolved D. The CDR3 extends over 13 amino acids. Trimming took 10 bases from V and 5 from J, leaving 15 bases between them. CDR1 and CDR2 from the germline V gene are SGHDT and YYEEEE. The complete variable domain, with remaining parts taken from reference TRBV5-6 and TRBJ2-2, reads DAGVTQSPTHLIKTRGQQVTLRCSPKSGHDTVSWYQQALGQGPQFIFQYYEEEERQRGNFPDRFSGHQFPNYSSELNVNALLLGDSALYLCAPAGAKTGELFFGEGSRLTVL.

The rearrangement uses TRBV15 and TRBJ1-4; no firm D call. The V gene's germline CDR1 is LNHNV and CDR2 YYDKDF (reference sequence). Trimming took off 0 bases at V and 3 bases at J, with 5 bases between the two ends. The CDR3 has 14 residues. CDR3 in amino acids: CATSRELANEKLFF. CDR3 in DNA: TGTGCCACCAGCAGAGAGTTGGCTAATGAAAAACTGTTTTTT. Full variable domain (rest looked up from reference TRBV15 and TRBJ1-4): DAMVIQNPRYQVTQFGKPVTLSCSQTLNHNVMYWYQQKSSQAPKLLFHYYDKDFNNEADTPDNFQSRRPNTSFCFLDIRSPGLGDTAMYLCATSRELANEKLFFGSGTQLSVL.

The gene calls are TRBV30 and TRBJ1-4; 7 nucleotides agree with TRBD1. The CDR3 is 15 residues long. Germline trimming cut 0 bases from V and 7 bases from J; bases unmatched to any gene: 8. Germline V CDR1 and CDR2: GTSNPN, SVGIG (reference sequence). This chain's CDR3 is CAWSVKGARSEKLFF. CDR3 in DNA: TGTGCCTGGAGTGTAAAGGGGGCCCGAAGTGAAAAACTGTTTTTT.

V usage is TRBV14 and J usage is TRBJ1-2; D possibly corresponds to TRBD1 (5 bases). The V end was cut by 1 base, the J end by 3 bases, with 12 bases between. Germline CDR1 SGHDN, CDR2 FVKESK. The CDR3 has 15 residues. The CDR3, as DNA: TGTGCCAGCAGCCAAGTGACGGGGCCGCACTATGGCTACACCTTC. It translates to CASSQVTGPHYGYTF.

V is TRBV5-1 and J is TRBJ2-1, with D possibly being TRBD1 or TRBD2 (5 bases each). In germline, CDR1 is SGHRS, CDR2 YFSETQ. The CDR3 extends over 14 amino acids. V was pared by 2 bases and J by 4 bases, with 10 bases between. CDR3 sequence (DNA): TGCGCCAGCAGCTTCCGGGACGTATACAATGAGCAGTTCTTC. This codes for CASSFRDVYNEQFF.

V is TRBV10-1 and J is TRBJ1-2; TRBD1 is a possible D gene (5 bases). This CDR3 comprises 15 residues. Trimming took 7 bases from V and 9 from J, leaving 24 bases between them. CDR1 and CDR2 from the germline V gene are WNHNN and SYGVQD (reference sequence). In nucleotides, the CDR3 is TGCGCCAGCATTCAGGACGCCATGGGGGAAACTCGCTACACCTTC. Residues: CASIQDAMGETRYTF.

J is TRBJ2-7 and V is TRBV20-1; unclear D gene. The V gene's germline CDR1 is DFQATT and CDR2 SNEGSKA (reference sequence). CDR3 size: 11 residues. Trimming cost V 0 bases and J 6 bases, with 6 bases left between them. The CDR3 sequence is CSARDPREQYF. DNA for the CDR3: TGCAGTGCTAGAGACCCCCGCGAGCAGTACTTC.

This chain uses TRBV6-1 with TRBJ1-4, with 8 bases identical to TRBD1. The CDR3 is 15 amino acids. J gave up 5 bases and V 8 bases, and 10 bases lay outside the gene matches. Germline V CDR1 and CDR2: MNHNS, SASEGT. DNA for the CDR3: TGTGCCAGCCGTGTACCCGGGACAGGCAATGAAAAACTGTTTTTT. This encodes CASRVPGTGNEKLFF.

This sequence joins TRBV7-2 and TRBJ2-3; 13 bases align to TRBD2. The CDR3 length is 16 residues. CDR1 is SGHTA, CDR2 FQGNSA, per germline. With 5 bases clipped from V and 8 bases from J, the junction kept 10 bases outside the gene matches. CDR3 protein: CASSPRTSGSRGTQYF. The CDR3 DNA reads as TGTGCCAGCAGCCCCAGGACTAGCGGGAGTAGGGGTACGCAGTATTTT.

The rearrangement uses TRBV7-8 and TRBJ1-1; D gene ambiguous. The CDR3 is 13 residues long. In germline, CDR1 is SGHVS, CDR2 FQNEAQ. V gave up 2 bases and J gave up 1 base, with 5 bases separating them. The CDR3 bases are TGTGCCAGCAGCTTATTGGAGAACACTGAAGCTTTCTTT. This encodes CASSLLENTEAFF.

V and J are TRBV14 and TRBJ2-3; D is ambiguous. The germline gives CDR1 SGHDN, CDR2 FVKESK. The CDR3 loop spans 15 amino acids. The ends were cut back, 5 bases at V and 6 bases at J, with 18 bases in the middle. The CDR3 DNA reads TGTGCCAGCAGCACCGCCTTCCAAGAGTCGGATACGCAGTATTTT. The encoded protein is CASSTAFQESDTQYF.

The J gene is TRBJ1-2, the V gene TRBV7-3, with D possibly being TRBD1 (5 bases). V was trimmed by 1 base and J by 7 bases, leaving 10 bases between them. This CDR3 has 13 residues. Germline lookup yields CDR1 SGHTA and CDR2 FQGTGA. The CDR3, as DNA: TGTGCCAGCAGCTTAAGTCAGGGAGGTGGCTACACCTTC. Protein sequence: CASSLSQGGGYTF.

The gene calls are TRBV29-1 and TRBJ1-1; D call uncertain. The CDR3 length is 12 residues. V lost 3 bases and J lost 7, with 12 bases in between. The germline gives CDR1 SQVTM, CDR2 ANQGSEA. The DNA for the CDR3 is TGCAGCGTTGATTTACAGCCAGGTGAAGCTTTCTTT. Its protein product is CSVDLQPGEAFF.

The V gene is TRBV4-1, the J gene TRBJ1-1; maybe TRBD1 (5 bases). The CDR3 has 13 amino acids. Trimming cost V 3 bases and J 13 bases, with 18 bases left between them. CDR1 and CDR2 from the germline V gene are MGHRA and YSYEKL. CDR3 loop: CASSQAFQGALFF. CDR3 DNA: TGCGCCAGCAGCCAGGCCTTTCAGGGAGCTCTTTTCTTT.

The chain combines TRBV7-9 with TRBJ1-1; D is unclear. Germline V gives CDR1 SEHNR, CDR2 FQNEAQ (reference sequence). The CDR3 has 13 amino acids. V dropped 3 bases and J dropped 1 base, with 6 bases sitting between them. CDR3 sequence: CASSLKWNTEAFF. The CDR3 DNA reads TGTGCCAGCAGCTTGAAATGGAACACTGAAGCTTTCTTT.

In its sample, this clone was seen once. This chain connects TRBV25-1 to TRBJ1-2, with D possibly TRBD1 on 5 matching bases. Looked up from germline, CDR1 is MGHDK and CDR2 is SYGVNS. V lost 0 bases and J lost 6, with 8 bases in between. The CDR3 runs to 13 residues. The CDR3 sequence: CASSEYFRDGYTF. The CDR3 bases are TGTGCCAGCAGTGAATATTTCAGGGATGGCTACACCTTC.

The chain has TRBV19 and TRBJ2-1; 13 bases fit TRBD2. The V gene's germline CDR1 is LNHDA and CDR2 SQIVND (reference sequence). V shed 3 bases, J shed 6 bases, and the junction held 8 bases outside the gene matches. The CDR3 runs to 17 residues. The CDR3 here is CASSITSGRAFVNEQFF. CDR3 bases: TGTGCCAGTAGTATTACTAGCGGGAGGGCCTTTGTCAATGAGCAGTTCTTC.